These 29 T cell receptor beta chains originate from one sample sequenced in a study of T cells in Graves' hyperthyroidism and ophthalmopathy. Amplification targeted TCR beta CDR3 regions from RNA transcripts. First-round RT-PCR with HTBI primers amplified the TCR CDR3 region. TCRdb re-analysed the multiplex PCR reads in MiXCR, keeping a single row per CDR3 protein. Among around 760,000 distinct CDR3 sequences listed, roughly 32% were seen once. Sequencing was performed on blood. These receptors all stem from a woman between 35 and 50 years old with Graves' hyperthyroidism.

Points on this clonotype: A junction end diverges from the germline sequence, so it may reflect a read error. The chain carries TRBV7-9 and TRBJ1-4; no definite D call. Germline V lookup: CDR1 SEHNR, CDR2 FQNEAQ (reference sequence). The CDR3 length is 14 residues. DNA for the CDR3: TGTGCCAACAGCTTAGTCCGGGGTAGGGAAAAACTGTTTTTT. Translation gives CANSLVRGREKLFF. Variable domain in full (rest from reference TRBV7-9 and TRBJ1-4): DTGVSQNPRHKITKRGQNVTFRCDPISEHNRLYWYRQTLGQGPEFLTYFQNEAQLEKSRLLSDRFSAERPKGSFSTLEIQRTEQGDSAMYLCANSLVRGREKLFFGSGTQLSVL.

The rearrangement links TRBV13 to TRBJ1-1; tentatively, D is TRBD1 (5 bases). Germline loops: CDR1 PRHDT, CDR2 FYEKMQ (reference sequence). The CDR3 is 15 amino acids. V lost 3 bases to trimming and J lost 2 bases, with 13 bases between them. CDR3 loop: CASSLEGHKNTEAFF. CDR3 in DNA: TGTGCCAGCAGCTTGGAGGGGCACAAAAACACTGAAGCTTTCTTT.

As regards this clonotype: A read error is possible here, since a much larger clone lies one base away. The chain is built from TRBV7-9 and TRBJ1-2; possibly TRBD1 for D (5 bases). Looked up from germline, CDR1 is SEHNR and CDR2 is FQNEAQ (reference sequence). CDR3 length: 14 amino acids. The DNA of the CDR3 is TGTGTCAGCGGACTGCCGACAGAACTCTATGGCTACACCTTC. Encoded protein: CVSGLPTELYGYTF.

A remark on this clonotype: A much bigger clone sits one base away, suggesting this may be a read error. This sequence joins TRBV5-1 and TRBJ1-1, with D unresolved. This CDR3 has 12 residues. CDR1 and CDR2 (germline): SGHRS, YFSETQ. The CDR3 is CVSSLVGDEAFF. The CDR3 region has the DNA TGCGTCAGCAGCTTGGTCGGGGATGAAGCTTTCTTT.

The sample holds many counts of this clonotype. The rearrangement links TRBV4-1 to TRBJ1-5, with TRBD1 identical over 7 bases. Trimming cost V 0 bases and J 6 bases; bases outside gene matches: 8. CDR3 length: 16 amino acids. Germline CDR1 is MGHRA and CDR2 is YSYEKL. As DNA, the CDR3 is TGCGCCAGCAGCCAAGAGACAGGGCGTTGGACTCAGCCCCAGCATTTT. Translation gives CASSQETGRWTQPQHF.

This clonotype has a count of ten or more. CDR3 sequence (DNA): TGTGCCAGCAGCTTCCACGGGGGACCCTCCTACGAGCAGTACTTC. It encodes CASSFHGGPSYEQYF. The chain combines TRBV7-2 with TRBJ2-7, with a possible D match to TRBD2 (6 bases). This CDR3 comprises 15 residues. Trimming stripped 3 bases from V and 0 bases from J, with 12 bases between. The germline gives CDR1 SGHTA, CDR2 FQGNSA.

This clonotype was counted only a few times. The chain uses TRBV20-1 and TRBJ2-5; 7 bases map to TRBD2. With V trimmed by 4 bases and J by 5 bases, 7 bases remained unmatched. The germline CDR1 and CDR2 sequences are DFQATT and SNEGSKA (reference sequence). This CDR3 region has 13 residues. The CDR3, as DNA: TGCAGTGCTAATGGGGGAGGGACGGAGACCCAGTACTTC. Amino acids: CSANGGGTETQYF.

This clonotype appeared a single time. The chain is built from TRBV20-1 and TRBJ2-2, with D possibly being TRBD2 (5 bases). This CDR3 is built from 14 residues. Per germline, CDR1 DFQATT and CDR2 SNEGSKA (reference sequence). V was trimmed by 4 bases and J by 6 bases, leaving 15 bases between them. CDR3 loop: CSATSPGGSGELFF. The CDR3 DNA reads TGCAGTGCTACGAGTCCAGGAGGATCCGGGGAGCTGTTTTTT.

This clonotype was found once. The gene calls are TRBV19 and TRBJ1-1, with no clear D. CDR1 LNHDA and CDR2 SQIVND come from the germline V gene (reference sequence). Trimming shortened V by 5 bases and J by 3 bases, and 13 bases separated the two germline ends. The CDR3 loop spans 14 amino acids. The CDR3 spells CASSSYDTDTEAFF. The CDR3 region has the DNA TGTGCCAGTAGTTCGTATGACACGGACACTGAAGCTTTCTTT.

The V and J genes are TRBV20-1 and TRBJ2-7; D perhaps matches TRBD1 (5 bases). Germline V gives CDR1 DFQATT, CDR2 SNEGSKA (reference sequence). This CDR3 comprises 16 residues. V lost 0 bases to trimming and J lost 3 bases, with 18 bases between them. In nucleotides, the CDR3 is TGCAGTGCTAGAGATTCTCAGGGAAGTACAGGCTACGAGCAGTACTTC. Translating gives CSARDSQGSTGYEQYF.

The table lists this clonotype with a few counts. This rearrangement joins TRBV6-2 or TRBV6-3 to TRBJ1-1; no reliable D call. Germline CDR1 and CDR2: MNHEY and SVGEGT. With 5 bases removed from V and 0 bases from J, the gap between germline ends came to 13 bases. The CDR3 loop spans 15 amino acids. The CDR3 protein is CASSSRHGMNTEAFF. The CDR3 nucleotides read TGTGCCAGCAGTAGCCGACACGGTATGAACACTGAAGCTTTCTTT.

CDR3 region: CASRGRETKGEQYF. CDR3 coding DNA: TGTGCCAGCAGAGGCAGGGAGACCAAGGGGGAGCAGTACTTC. The chain couples TRBV6-2 or TRBV6-3 to TRBJ2-7; possibly TRBD1 or TRBD2 for D (5 bases each). V lost 6 bases, J lost 7 bases, and 19 bases lay in between. The CDR3 has 14 amino acids. Per germline, CDR1 MNHEY and CDR2 SVGEGT.

The rearrangement uses TRBV7-3 and TRBJ2-2, with D possibly matching TRBD1 (6 bases). Looked up from germline, CDR1 is SGHTA and CDR2 is FQGTGA. Trimming pared 5 bases from V and 5 bases from J, leaving 15 bases between. This CDR3 is 15 amino acids long. This CDR3 is CASSPRGGVTGELFF. The CDR3 bases are TGTGCCAGCAGCCCGAGAGGGGGAGTAACCGGGGAGCTGTTTTTT. The full variable domain, with the rest looked up from reference TRBV7-3 and TRBJ2-2, is GAGVSQTPSNKVTEKGKYVELRCDPISGHTALYWYRQSLGQGPEFLIYFQGTGAADDSGLPNDRFFAVRPEGSVSTLKIQRTERGDSAVYLCASSPRGGVTGELFFGEGSRLTVL.

With regard to this clonotype: This could be a read error, since a much larger clone is one nucleotide away. The rearrangement uses TRBV19 and TRBJ1-2, with a possible D match to TRBD1 (5 bases). This CDR3 region has 13 residues. Germline V gene lookup returns CDR1 LNHDA and CDR2 SQIVND (reference sequence). With 5 bases removed from V and 6 bases from J, the gap between germline ends came to 13 bases. CDR3 region: CASSLLSTDGYTF. The CDR3 DNA reads as TGTGCCAGTAGTTTATTGTCGACAGATGGCTACACCTTC.

On this clonotype: The junction shows a germline mismatch at one end, possibly a read error. The chain joins TRBV2 to TRBJ1-2; the D is unclear. The CDR3 has 12 amino acids. In germline, CDR1 is SNHLY, CDR2 FYNNEI. CDR3 region: CASSPDNYGCTF. CDR3 nucleotides: TGTGCCAGCAGCCCTGACAACTATGGCTGCACCTTC.

The CDR3 sequence is CASSQEDRGSSNYGYTF. As DNA, the CDR3 is TGTGCCAGCAGCCAAGAGGATCGGGGCAGCTCTAACTATGGCTACACCTTC. This chain joins TRBV4-2 and TRBJ1-2, with a possible D match to TRBD1 (5 bases). With 0 bases removed from V and 0 bases from J, the gap between germline ends came to 14 bases. The CDR3 spans 17 residues. Germline values: CDR1 LGHNA, CDR2 YNFKEQ.

This clonotype was seen a handful of times. V is TRBV3-1 and J is TRBJ2-7; D is possibly TRBD1 (6 bases). With 4 bases removed from V and 5 bases from J, the gap between germline ends came to 12 bases. CDR3 length equals 13 residues. Germline CDR1 is LGHDT and CDR2 is YNNKEL (reference sequence). This chain's CDR3 is CASSRQVVDEQYF. The CDR3 DNA sequence: TGTGCCAGCAGCCGACAGGTCGTCGACGAGCAGTACTTC.

The V and J genes are TRBV20-1 and TRBJ2-1; TRBD2 agrees at 10 bases. The J call is uncertain, as TRBJ2-7 better fits the DNA end. Germline CDR1 and CDR2: DFQATT and SNEGSKA (reference sequence). There are 14 residues in the CDR3. The CDR3 spells CSANSGGAGNEQYF. In nucleotides, the CDR3 is TGCAGTGCTAACAGCGGGGGGGCAGGTAATGAGCAGTACTTC.

This clonotype was seen at least ten times. This chain joins TRBV6-2 or TRBV6-3 and TRBJ1-5, with D possibly TRBD1 on 6 matching bases. The CDR3 extends over 14 amino acids. V was pared by 2 bases and J by 3 bases, with 8 bases between. From germline, CDR1 is MNHEY and CDR2 SVGEGT. CDR3 loop: CASSYGQHNQPQHF. CDR3 bases: TGTGCCAGCAGTTACGGACAGCACAATCAGCCCCAGCATTTT.

A few counts support this clonotype. V and J are TRBV4-3 and TRBJ2-6; D is perhaps TRBD1 or TRBD2 (5 bases each). V lost 4 bases, J lost 2 bases, and 21 bases lay in between. The CDR3 covers 19 residues. Looked up from germline, CDR1 is LGHNA and CDR2 is YSLEER. CDR3 sequence (DNA): TGCGCCAGCAGCCTTGGACCGGGACGGAGTAATCCTGGGGCCAACGTCCTGACTTTC. Amino acids: CASSLGPGRSNPGANVLTF.

In regard to this clonotype: This likely comes from a read error, as the CDR3 has no conserved phenylalanine or tryptophan at its end. The chain couples TRBV10-2 to TRBJ1-1; 7 bases agree with TRBD1. The V gene end was trimmed by 5 bases and the J gene end by 2 bases; junction bases not matched to a gene: 5. In germline, CDR1 is WSHSY, CDR2 SAAADI. The CDR3 is 14 amino acids. DNA for the CDR3: TGCGCCAGCAGTTCGACAGGGAGCAACACTGAAGCTTTCCTT. It yields the protein CASSSTGSNTEAFL.

J is TRBJ2-1 and V is TRBV5-1, with 11 bases aligning to TRBD2. The J segment lost 2 bases and the V segment lost 4 bases, leaving 2 bases of the junction unmatched. This CDR3 has 15 amino acids. Germline CDR1 SGHRS, CDR2 YFSETQ. This CDR3 is CASSPLAGAYNEQFF. The DNA of the CDR3 is TGCGCCAGCAGCCCACTAGCGGGAGCCTACAATGAGCAGTTCTTC. The full variable domain, completed using reference TRBV5-1 and TRBJ2-1, is KAGVTQTPRYLIKTRGQQVTLSCSPISGHRSVSWYQQTPGQGLQFLFEYFSETQRNKGNFPGRFSGRQFSNSRSEMNVSTLELGDSALYLCASSPLAGAYNEQFFGPGTRLTVL.

This clonotype has more than one count but fewer than ten. The chain is built from TRBV13 and TRBJ2-7; D uncertain. Trimming shortened V by 3 bases and J by 2 bases, and 11 bases separated the two germline ends. The length of the CDR3 is 14 residues. From germline, CDR1 is PRHDT and CDR2 FYEKMQ (reference sequence). The CDR3 loop is CASSLALRTYEQYF. The CDR3 bases are TGTGCCAGCAGCTTGGCCCTAAGAACCTACGAGCAGTACTTC.

This clonotype was recorded at least ten times. The gene calls are TRBV10-1 and TRBJ2-7; maybe TRBD2 (6 bases). Germline V gives CDR1 WNHNN, CDR2 SYGVQD (reference sequence). The CDR3 length is 11 residues. The V gene lost 8 bases and the J gene lost 5 bases, with 10 bases spanning the gap. CDR3: CASGGRHEQYF. CDR3 sequence (DNA): TGCGCCAGCGGTGGGAGGCACGAGCAGTACTTC.

The CDR3 coding sequence is TGCAGCGTTGAAGAGGATGGGACAGGGGGGCCAGATACGCAGTATTTT. Residues: CSVEEDGTGGPDTQYF. The V and J genes are TRBV29-1 and TRBJ2-3; the match to TRBD1 covers 11 bases. With V trimmed by 0 bases and J by 4 bases, 6 bases remained unmatched. Germline V gene sequence: CDR1 SQVTM, CDR2 ANQGSEA. This CDR3 has 16 residues.

This chain links TRBV29-1 with TRBJ1-4; 9 positions match TRBD1. The CDR3 contains 14 residues. With V trimmed by 7 bases and J by 7 bases, 10 bases remained unmatched. In germline, CDR1 is SQVTM, CDR2 ANQGSEA. The CDR3 DNA reads as TGCAGCGGGGACAGGGATTTGGACACTGAAAAACTGTTTTTT. As protein: CSGDRDLDTEKLFF.

This chain uses TRBV14 with TRBJ1-1; 7 nucleotides agree with TRBD1. Trimming took 1 base from V and 5 from J; bases not matched to a gene: 4. Germline V gives CDR1 SGHDN, CDR2 FVKESK. The CDR3 is 14 residues long. CDR3 residues: CASSQAGTVTEAFF. CDR3 nucleotides: TGTGCCAGCAGCCAAGCGGGGACAGTAACTGAAGCTTTCTTT. The full variable domain, rest sourced from reference TRBV14 and TRBJ1-1, is EAGVTQFPSHSVIEKGQTVTLRCDPISGHDNLYWYRRVMGKEIKFLLHFVKESKQDESGMPNNRFLAERTGGTYSTLKVQPAELEDSGVYFCASSQAGTVTEAFFGQGTRLTVV.

Note on this clonotype: One end of the junction does not line up with germline, which may come from a read error. The chain carries TRBV7-9 and TRBJ2-3, with D possibly called TRBD1 or TRBD2 (5 bases each). Germline V gives CDR1 SEHNR, CDR2 FQNEAQ (reference sequence). The CDR3 contains 17 residues. In DNA, the CDR3 is TGTGCCAGCCCATCACATGTGAGGGGCCACTACACAGATACGCACTATTTT. It encodes CASPSHVRGHYTDTHYF.

This rearrangement joins TRBV10-3 to TRBJ2-2; D might be TRBD1 or TRBD2, each matching 5 bases. The V and J ends lost 5 bases and 0 bases respectively, with 16 bases between them. The CDR3 runs 17 residues. Germline-derived CDR1 and CDR2 are ENHRY and SYGVKD. The CDR3 bases are TGTGCCATCAGTACCGGGACGACCACCTCGAACACCGGGGAGCTGTTTTTT. Amino acid sequence: CAISTGTTTSNTGELFF.